This entry concerns a single T cell receptor beta chain. This record comes from a study of shared clonotypes between healthy human individuals. At deep level, the assay was performed. Using immunoSEQ multiplex PCR, the repertoire was profiled, and TCRdb retains in-frame clones only, with some absent. The sample has some 1.1 million clones; about 80% are singletons. CD45RA-negative memory and CD45RA+ naive subsets were split from the CD4+ cells. Germline V gene data show CDR1 as SGHRS and CDR2 as YFSETQ. The CDR3 loop spans 15 amino acids. The V gene end was trimmed by 0 bases and the J gene end by 3 bases; junction bases not matched to a gene: 3.

The receptor comes from a man between 18 and 35 years old in good health. Some clones in this sample may be carry-over from other donors' samples. The material sequenced was memory CD4+ T cells from PBMCs. The subset denotes: CD45RA-negative fraction. The chain uses TRBV5-1 and TRBJ2-5; TRBD1 agrees at 9 bases. The CDR3 region is CASSLGDRDEETQYF. The CDR3 coding sequence is TGCGCCAGCAGCTTGGGGGACAGGGATGAAGAGACCCAGTACTTC.